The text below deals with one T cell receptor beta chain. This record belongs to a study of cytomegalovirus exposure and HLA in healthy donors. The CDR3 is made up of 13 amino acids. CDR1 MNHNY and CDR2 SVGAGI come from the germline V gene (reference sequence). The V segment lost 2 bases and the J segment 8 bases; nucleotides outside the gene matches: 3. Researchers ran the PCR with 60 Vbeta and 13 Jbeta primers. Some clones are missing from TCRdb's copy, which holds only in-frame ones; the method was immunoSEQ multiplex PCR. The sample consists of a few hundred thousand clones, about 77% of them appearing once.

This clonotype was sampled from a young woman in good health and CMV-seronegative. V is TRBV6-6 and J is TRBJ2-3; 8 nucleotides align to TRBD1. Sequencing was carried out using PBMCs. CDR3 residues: CASSYPTGGTQYF. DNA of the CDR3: TGTGCCAGCAGTTACCCCACAGGGGGTACGCAGTATTTT.